The rows below give T cell receptor beta chains drawn from one sample of a study of blood T cell repertoires in COVID-19. Sequenced by immunoSEQ multiplex PCR; TCRdb stores in-frame clones only, minus some. The sample yields a few hundred thousand clones, 87% seen once. The specimen was PBMCs or T cells enriched from blood (not recorded which). The receptors come from a woman aged 25 to 39 who had recovered from COVID-19. CDR3s include the opening cysteine and the closing phenylalanine or tryptophan. The D gene is left open where the match is weak. Clone size appears in some rows only: once, few, many, or a class for an expanded clone.

D: NA
size: NA
V: TRBV4-1
J: TRBJ1-3
DNA: TGCGCCAGCAGCGACGTCCGGGGATCCTCTGGAAACACCATATATTTT
CDR3: CASSDVRGSSGNTIYF

D: TRBD1
size: NA
V: TRBV27
J: TRBJ1-2
DNA: TGTGCCAGCAGTTCCCCCGGGACAGGACTGAACTATGGCTACACCTTC
CDR3: CASSSPGTGLNYGYTF

D: TRBD1
size: few
V: TRBV4-3
J: TRBJ1-1
DNA: TGCGCCAGCAGCCTCGGACAGGGGATGAACACTGAAGCTTTCTTT
CDR3: CASSLGQGMNTEAFF

D: TRBD2
size: NA
V: TRBV19
J: TRBJ2-3
DNA: TGTGCCAGCCAACTAGCGGGTGAACCCACAGATACGCAGTATTTT
CDR3: CASQLAGEPTDTQYF

D: NA
size: few
V: TRBV9
J: TRBJ1-2
DNA: TGTGCCAGCAGCGTAGGTGGCGGGACGACTGGCTACACCTTC
CDR3: CASSVGGGTTGYTF

D: NA
size: NA
V: TRBV5-5
J: TRBJ2-2
DNA: TGTGCCAGCAGCTTGGATCCGGGCACCGGGGAGCTGTTTTTT
CDR3: CASSLDPGTGELFF

D: TRBD2
size: NA
V: TRBV4-2
J: TRBJ2-2
DNA: TGTGCCAGCAGCTTCCGACTAGCCGACACCGGGGAGCTGTTTTTT
CDR3: CASSFRLADTGELFF

D: TRBD1
size: NA
V: TRBV6-6
J: TRBJ1-2
DNA: TGTGCCAGCAGCCGCCAGGGCAGGGGGTTGGATGGCTACACCTTC
CDR3: CASSRQGRGLDGYTF

D: TRBD1
size: NA
V: TRBV2
J: TRBJ1-6
DNA: TGTGCCAGCAGACAGGGGGAGGGGGGTTCACCCCTCCACTTT
CDR3: CASRQGEGGSPLHF

D: TRBD1
size: once
V: TRBV9
J: TRBJ1-2
DNA: TGTGCCAGTCGGCGAGACAGGGGGCCCGCGGGTGGCTACACCTTC
CDR3: CASRRDRGPAGGYTF

D: NA
size: NA
V: TRBV7-2
J: TRBJ1-1
DNA: TGTGCCAGCAGCTTAGCTGGGGGCATGAACACTGAAGCTTTCTTT
CDR3: CASSLAGGMNTEAFF

D: NA
size: once
V: TRBV11-1
J: TRBJ1-1
DNA: TGTGCCAGCAGCTTAGCAGGGGTTCACACTGAAGCTTTCTTT
CDR3: CASSLAGVHTEAFF

D: NA
size: NA
V: TRBV5-1
J: TRBJ1-3
DNA: TGCGCCAGCAGCTCTTCTGGACGGACCAGGACAGGAAACACCATATATTTT
CDR3: CASSSSGRTRTGNTIYF

D: NA
size: NA
V: TRBV13
J: TRBJ2-7
DNA: TGTGCCAGCAGCTTAGGCCCAGGGGACTACGAGCAGTACTTC
CDR3: CASSLGPGDYEQYF

D: NA
size: NA
V: TRBV5-6
J: TRBJ1-5
DNA: TGTGCCAGCAGCCGAGGACACGTTAGCAATCAGCCCCAGCATTTT
CDR3: CASSRGHVSNQPQHF

D: TRBD2
size: NA
V: TRBV24-1
J: TRBJ2-1
DNA: TGTGCCACCAGTGATCGGACTAGCGGGGGGCGTAATGAGCAGTTCTTC
CDR3: CATSDRTSGGRNEQFF

D: TRBD2
size: NA
V: TRBV9
J: TRBJ2-5
DNA: TGTGCCAGCAGCGCCGCGGCGGGGGGACAAGAGACCCAGTACTTC
CDR3: CASSAAAGGQETQYF

D: NA
size: NA
V: TRBV7-2
J: TRBJ2-7
DNA: TGTGCCAGCAGCTTGTACAGCTCTCGCGAGCAGTACTTC
CDR3: CASSLYSSREQYF

D: NA
size: NA
V: TRBV19
J: TRBJ2-7
DNA: TGTGCCAGTTCCCCTGCGATCTACTACGAGCAGTACTTC
CDR3: CASSPAIYYEQYF

D: NA
size: NA
V: TRBV20-1
J: TRBJ1-1
DNA: TGCAGTGCTCAGGGCACTGAAGCTTTCTTT
CDR3: CSAQGTEAFF

D: TRBD1
size: NA
V: TRBV19
J: TRBJ1-2
DNA: TGTGCCAGTAGTATCTCGGACAGGGATCTTTATGGCTACACCTTC
CDR3: CASSISDRDLYGYTF

D: TRBD1
size: NA
V: TRBV19
J: TRBJ1-1
DNA: TGTGCCAGTAGTGTCGACAGGGCGGCTGAAGCTTTCTTT
CDR3: CASSVDRAAEAFF

D: NA
size: NA
V: TRBV27
J: TRBJ1-1
DNA: TGTGCCAGCAGTATAGGGGCAGCACGGAACACTGAAGCTTTCTTT
CDR3: CASSIGAARNTEAFF

D: TRBD1
size: NA
V: TRBV6-5
J: TRBJ1-1
DNA: TGTGCCAGCGTATTCAACAGGGGGAACACTGAAGCTTTCTTT
CDR3: CASVFNRGNTEAFF

D: NA
size: NA
V: TRBV4-3
J: TRBJ2-1
DNA: TGCGCCAGCAGCCAGCCGGGACTCTACAATGAGCAGTTCTTC
CDR3: CASSQPGLYNEQFF

D: NA
size: NA
V: TRBV30
J: TRBJ1-5
DNA: TGTGCCTGGAGTGTAGGGGGTCAGCCCCAGCATTTT
CDR3: CAWSVGGQPQHF

D: TRBD1
size: NA
V: TRBV7-2
J: TRBJ1-3
DNA: TGTGCCAGCAGCTCAGGACAGGGTGCGGCTGGAAACACCATATATTTT
CDR3: CASSSGQGAAGNTIYF

D: NA
size: NA
V: TRBV3-1/TRBV3-2
J: TRBJ1-2
DNA: TGTGCCAGCAGCCGGGCCTGGGAGGGTGGCTACACCTTC
CDR3: CASSRAWEGGYTF

D: NA
size: few
V: TRBV29-1
J: TRBJ1-1
DNA: TGCAGCGTTGAGGCTGGGGGGGGTCCGAACACTGAAGCTTTCTTT
CDR3: CSVEAGGGPNTEAFF

D: TRBD1
size: few
V: TRBV29-1
J: TRBJ1-4
DNA: TGCAGCGCATCGACAGGGTTTGGTGGGAATGAAAAACTGTTTTTT
CDR3: CSASTGFGGNEKLFF

D: NA
size: NA
V: TRBV5-1
J: TRBJ1-2
DNA: TGCGCCAGCAGCTTACAGGATTACTATGGCTACACCTTC
CDR3: CASSLQDYYGYTF

D: NA
size: NA
V: TRBV29-1
J: TRBJ1-2
DNA: TGCAGCGTGAGGGAGGGCCGGTATGGCTACACCTTC
CDR3: CSVREGRYGYTF

D: TRBD1
size: NA
V: TRBV19
J: TRBJ1-4
DNA: TGTGCCAGTAGTACCTGGAAACAGGGGAGAGAAAAACTGTTTTTT
CDR3: CASSTWKQGREKLFF

D: TRBD2
size: NA
V: TRBV5-1
J: TRBJ2-3
DNA: TGCGCCAGCAGTTTTGGGACTAGCGGACGCACAGATACGCAGTATTTT
CDR3: CASSFGTSGRTDTQYF

D: TRBD1
size: NA
V: TRBV6-5
J: TRBJ1-1
DNA: TGTGCCGTATGGGACAGCCGAAGAAGAACTGAAGCTTTCTTT
CDR3: CAVWDSRRRTEAFF

D: NA
size: NA
V: TRBV19
J: TRBJ1-4
DNA: TGTGCCAGTAGTATAGGTAGTGATGCAGGGGCCTGGGAAAAACTGTTTTTT
CDR3: CASSIGSDAGAWEKLFF

D: TRBD2
size: NA
V: TRBV5-4
J: TRBJ2-5
DNA: TGTGCCAGCAGCTCCCGGGGCGGGACTAGCCTGGAAGAGACCCAGTACTTC
CDR3: CASSSRGGTSLEETQYF

D: TRBD1
size: NA
V: TRBV6-2/TRBV6-3
J: TRBJ1-1
DNA: TGTGCCAGCAGTTACTCGACAGGGGTGGAAGCTTTCTTT
CDR3: CASSYSTGVEAFF

D: NA
size: NA
V: TRBV30
J: TRBJ1-2
DNA: TGTGCCTGGAGTGTACAGCGACAGCTCTACACCTTC
CDR3: CAWSVQRQLYTF

D: NA
size: NA
V: TRBV25-1
J: TRBJ1-1
DNA: TGTGCCAGCAGTGAATATATTCACAGGGACACTGAAGCTTTCTTT
CDR3: CASSEYIHRDTEAFF

D: NA
size: few
V: TRBV10-1
J: TRBJ2-2
DNA: TGCGCCAGCAGTGAGGTTTTGGCGGGCGGGGAGCTGTTTTTT
CDR3: CASSEVLAGGELFF

D: NA
size: NA
V: TRBV6-5
J: TRBJ1-5
DNA: TGTGCCAGCAGTTACCGGGGGGACAATCAGCCCCAGCATTTT
CDR3: CASSYRGDNQPQHF

D: TRBD2
size: NA
V: TRBV19
J: TRBJ2-1
DNA: TGTGCCAGTAGTATAGACGGGGGGAGCTCCTACAATGAGCAGTTCTTC
CDR3: CASSIDGGSSYNEQFF

D: NA
size: NA
V: TRBV9
J: TRBJ2-6
DNA: TGTGCCAGCAGCGTAGGACTAGAAGCTGGGGCCAACGTCCTGACTTTC
CDR3: CASSVGLEAGANVLTF

D: TRBD1
size: NA
V: TRBV24-1
J: TRBJ1-6
DNA: TGTGCCACCAGTGATTCCCCCAGACAGGGGAATTCACCCCTCCACTTT
CDR3: CATSDSPRQGNSPLHF

D: NA
size: NA
V: TRBV12-3/TRBV12-4
J: TRBJ1-2
DNA: TGTGCCCTAGGTTCCGTGGGTGGCTACACCTTC
CDR3: CALGSVGGYTF

D: NA
size: NA
V: TRBV10-3
J: TRBJ1-2
DNA: TGTGCCATCAGTGAGGGCGGCCGCCTGGGCTATGGCTACACCTTC
CDR3: CAISEGGRLGYGYTF

D: TRBD2
size: NA
V: TRBV11-1
J: TRBJ2-1
DNA: TGTGCCAGCAGCTCCATAGCGGGGGGGAACAATGAGCAGTTCTTC
CDR3: CASSSIAGGNNEQFF

D: TRBD1
size: NA
V: TRBV4-2
J: TRBJ1-6
DNA: TGTGCCAGCAGCCTACCGGGACAGGGGACTAATTCACCCCTCCACTTT
CDR3: CASSLPGQGTNSPLHF

D: NA
size: NA
V: TRBV18
J: TRBJ1-2
DNA: TGTGCCAGCTCACCGGACAGCTCCTATGGCTACACCTTC
CDR3: CASSPDSSYGYTF